Reported below is one T cell receptor (beta chain). Its antigen is not identified. V shed 2 bases, J shed 3 bases, and the junction held 1 base outside the gene matches. Germline V gene lookup returns CDR1 SGHVS and CDR2 FNYEAQ. CDR3 length: 15 amino acids. The data were obtained in a study of graft-versus-host responses after intestinal transplantation. For the study at large: All recipients were given anti-thymocyte globulin induction, and tacrolimus and steroids were then administered for 2 to 3 years. Overall study findings and caveats: In patients with graft-donor T cell macrochimerism, allograft graft-versus-host to host-versus-graft clonal ratios were high. Early declines in HvG clones that occurred post-transplant were associated with peak circulating GvH clone levels. GvH clones were found in recipient marrow; some appeared first in ileum or blood.

The protocol was immunoSEQ multiplex PCR, while the TCRdb copy is restricted to in-frame clones and leaves out a portion. The table includes tens of thousands of clones, over 85% detected once. This sequence originates from a human donor who was the organ donor for an intestinal transplant. The sample consisted of unstimulated CD8+ T cells sorted from spleen or lymph node cells, taken before transplant. This rearrangement joins TRBV7-6 to TRBJ2-1; 10 nucleotides agree with TRBD2. In DNA form, the CDR3 reads TGTGCCAGCAGCTTACGGACTAGCGGCTACAATGAGCAGTTCTTC. Translation gives CASSLRTSGYNEQFF. The full variable domain, rest sourced from reference TRBV7-6 and TRBJ2-1, is GAGVSQSPRYKVTKRGQDVALRCDPISGHVSLYWYRQALGQGPEFLTYFNYEAQQDKSGLPNDRFSAERPEGSISTLTIQRTEQRDSAMYRCASSLRTSGYNEQFFGPGTRLTVL.